This TCR beta chain was captured in a study of CD8+CD57+ T cells in acquired aplastic anemia. As for the study in general: Average DNA yield from sorted CD4+ and CD8+ cells was approximately 3.2 ug.

As regards this clonotype: One end of the junction is discordant with germline, which a read error may explain.

Per germline, CDR1 SEHNR and CDR2 FQNEAQ (reference sequence). The CDR3 totals 15 residues. All sequencing subjects had displayed CD8+CD57+ cell expansion on flow cytometry. TCR beta VDJ and CDR3 profiling used genomic DNA as template. TCRdb re-called the reads through MiXCR, storing one row per CDR3 protein. The sample carries approximately 250,000 distinct CDR3 sequences, approximately 82% recorded once. This receptor was identified in a human donor with aplastic anemia. The sequencing input was sorted CD4+, CD8+, or CD8+CD57+ T cells (not recorded which) from PBMCs. The chain links TRBV7-9 to TRBJ1-1; D might be TRBD1 (5 bases). DNA of the CDR3: TGTGCCAGCAGCTTAGTCCTAGGGGAGCTGACTGATGCTTTCTTT. Protein: CASSLVLGELTDAFF.